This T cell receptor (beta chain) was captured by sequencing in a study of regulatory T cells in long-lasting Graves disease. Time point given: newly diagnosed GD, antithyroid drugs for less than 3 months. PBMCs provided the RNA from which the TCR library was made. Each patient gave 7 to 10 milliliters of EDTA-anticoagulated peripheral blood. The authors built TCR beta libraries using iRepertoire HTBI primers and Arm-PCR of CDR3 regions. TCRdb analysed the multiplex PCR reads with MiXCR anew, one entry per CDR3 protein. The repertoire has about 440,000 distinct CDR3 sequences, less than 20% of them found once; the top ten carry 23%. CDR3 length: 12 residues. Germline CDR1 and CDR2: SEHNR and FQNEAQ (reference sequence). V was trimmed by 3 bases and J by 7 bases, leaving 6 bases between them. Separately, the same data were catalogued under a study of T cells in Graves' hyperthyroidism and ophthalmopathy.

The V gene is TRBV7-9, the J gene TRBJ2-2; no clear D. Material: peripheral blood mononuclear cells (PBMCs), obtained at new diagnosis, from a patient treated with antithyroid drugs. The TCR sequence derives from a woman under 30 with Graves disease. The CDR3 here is CASSFDSGELFF. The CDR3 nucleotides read TGTGCCAGCAGCTTCGATAGCGGGGAGCTGTTTTTT.